This T cell receptor (beta chain) emerged from a study of blood T cell repertoires in COVID-19. Under the authors' procedure: Amplified reference gene primers provided the basis for estimating nucleated cell counts. Generated by immunoSEQ multiplex PCR, the TCRdb table keeps only in-frame clones and is missing some. Clone size and V and J calls were adopted from that table, with D and trimming inferred from the DNA. Among more than 250,000 clones, more than 70% were seen once, and the ten largest hold about 1.2%. Germline CDR1 and CDR2: SNHLY and FYNNEI. This CDR3 contains 12 residues. Trimming took 2 bases from V and 4 from J, leaving 4 bases between them.

The receptor comes from a woman in her fifties or sixties with acute or convalescent COVID-19. Sequencing was done on a sample of peripheral blood. The rearrangement uses TRBV2 and TRBJ2-3; D unclear. The CDR3 loop reads CASSERADTQYF. For the CDR3, the DNA is TGTGCCAGCAGTGAACGGGCAGATACGCAGTATTTT.